Detailed here is one T cell receptor (beta chain). The antigen remains undetermined. The data stem from a study of OX40 agonist ivuxolimab in advanced cancers. Study details: Previous treatment with anti-PD-1, anti-PD-L1 or anti-CTLA-4 therapy was allowed; 30% to 50% had received some. Study-wide results and caveats: Nonresponders, in some cases, also had low normalized T-cell clonal expansion. Partly responding patients at 0.1-3.0 mg/kg showed some of the smallest clonal expansion.

Libraries were prepared by immunoSEQ multiplex PCR; TCRdb keeps only in-frame clonotypes and omits some of them. The data show about 53,000 clones, about 88% seen once. The CDR3 totals 15 residues. Germline V gene data show CDR1 as GTSNPN and CDR2 as SVGIG (reference sequence). V lost 5 bases, J lost 0 bases, and 14 bases lay in between. Peripheral blood came from all dose cohorts at three timepoints. The receptor was derived from an adult with an advanced solid tumor such as melanoma, head and neck, liver or kidney cancer. The sequencing here drew on CD4+ or CD8+ T cells sorted from blood, taken in a trial of the OX40 agonist ivuxolimab. V usage is TRBV30 and J usage is TRBJ1-5; D uncertain. The CDR3 DNA follows: TGTGCCTGGTCGGGTGGGGTCTATAGCAATCAGCCCCAGCATTTT. Translated: CAWSGGVYSNQPQHF.